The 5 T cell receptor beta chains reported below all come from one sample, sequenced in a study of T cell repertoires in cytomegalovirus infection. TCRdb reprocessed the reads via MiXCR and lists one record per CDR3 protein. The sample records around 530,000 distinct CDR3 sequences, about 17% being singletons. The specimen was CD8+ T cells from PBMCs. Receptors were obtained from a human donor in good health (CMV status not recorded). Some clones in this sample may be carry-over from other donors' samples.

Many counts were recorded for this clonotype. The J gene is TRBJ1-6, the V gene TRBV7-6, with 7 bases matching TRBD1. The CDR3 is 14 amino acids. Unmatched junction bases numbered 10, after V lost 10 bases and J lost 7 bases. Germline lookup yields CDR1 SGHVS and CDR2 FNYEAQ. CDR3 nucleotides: TGTGCCACCCGACAGGGAGCTTGGAATTCACCCCTCCACTTT. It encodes CATRQGAWNSPLHF. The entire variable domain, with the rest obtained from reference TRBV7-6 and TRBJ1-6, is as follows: GAGVSQSPRYKVTKRGQDVALRCDPISGHVSLYWYRQALGQGPEFLTYFNYEAQQDKSGLPNDRFSAERPEGSISTLTIQRTEQRDSAMYRCATRQGAWNSPLHFGNGTRLTVT.

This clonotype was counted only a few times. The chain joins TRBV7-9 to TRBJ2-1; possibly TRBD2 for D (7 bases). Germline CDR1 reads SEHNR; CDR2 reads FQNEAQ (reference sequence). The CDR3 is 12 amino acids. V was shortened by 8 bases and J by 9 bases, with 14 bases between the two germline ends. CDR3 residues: CASEGGATEQFF. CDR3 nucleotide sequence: TGTGCCAGCGAAGGGGGGGCCACTGAGCAGTTCTTC.

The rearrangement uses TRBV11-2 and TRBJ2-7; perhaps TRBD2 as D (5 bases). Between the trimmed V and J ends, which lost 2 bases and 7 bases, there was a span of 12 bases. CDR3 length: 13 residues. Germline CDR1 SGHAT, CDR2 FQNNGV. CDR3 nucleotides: TGTGCCAGCAGCTTAAGTGGGCCGGGGGAGCAGTACTTC. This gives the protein CASSLSGPGEQYF.

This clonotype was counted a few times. CDR3 bases: TGTGCCAGCAGTTACTCGAACGCCGAGGTGGCTGAGCAGTTCTTC. This translates into CASSYSNAEVAEQFF. The chain has TRBV6-6 and TRBJ2-1; D is uncertain. Per the germline V gene, CDR1 is MNHNY and CDR2 is SVGAGI (reference sequence). The CDR3 totals 15 residues. Trimming removed 0 bases at V and 9 bases at J, with 15 bases between.

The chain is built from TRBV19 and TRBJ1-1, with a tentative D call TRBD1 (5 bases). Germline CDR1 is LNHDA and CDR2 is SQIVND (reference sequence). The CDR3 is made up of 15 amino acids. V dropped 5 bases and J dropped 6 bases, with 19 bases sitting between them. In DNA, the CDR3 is TGTGCCAGTAGTCGCCGTTCAAGGGGTAACCCTGAAGCTTTCTTT. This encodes CASSRRSRGNPEAFF.